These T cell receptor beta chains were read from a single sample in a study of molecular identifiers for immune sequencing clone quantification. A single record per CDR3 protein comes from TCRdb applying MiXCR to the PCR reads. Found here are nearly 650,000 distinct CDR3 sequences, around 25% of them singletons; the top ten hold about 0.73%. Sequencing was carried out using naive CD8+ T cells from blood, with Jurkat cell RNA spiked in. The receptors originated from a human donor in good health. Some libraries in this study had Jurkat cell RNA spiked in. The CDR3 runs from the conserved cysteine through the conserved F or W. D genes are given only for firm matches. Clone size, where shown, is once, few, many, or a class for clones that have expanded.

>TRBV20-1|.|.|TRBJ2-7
CSAGDSFRADSYEQYF
TGCAGTGCTGGAGACTCCTTTCGGGCCGACTCCTACGAGCAGTACTTC
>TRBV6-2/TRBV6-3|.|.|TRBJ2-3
CASDRGRSTDTQYF
TGTGCCAGCGACCGGGGGCGAAGCACAGATACGCAGTATTTT
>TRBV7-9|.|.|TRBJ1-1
CASSGGFGTEAFF
TGTGCCAGCAGCGGGGGCTTTGGCACTGAAGCTTTCTTT
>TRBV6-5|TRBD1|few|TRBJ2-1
CASINRGRNEQFF
TGTGCCAGCATCAACAGGGGGAGGAATGAGCAGTTCTTC
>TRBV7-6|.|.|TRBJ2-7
CASSPAGTQPYEQYF
TGTGCCAGCAGCCCCGCCGGGACACAGCCCTACGAGCAGTACTTC
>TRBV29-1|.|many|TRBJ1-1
CSVADTLNTEAFF
TGCAGCGTTGCTGACACCTTGAACACTGAAGCTTTCTTT
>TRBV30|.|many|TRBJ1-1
CAWSPPDSMNTEAFF
TGTGCCTGGAGTCCACCCGACAGCATGAACACTGAAGCTTTCTTT
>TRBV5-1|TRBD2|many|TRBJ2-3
CASSSTFSGSGRDTQYF
TGCGCCAGCAGCTCAACTTTTAGCGGGAGTGGAAGAGATACGCAGTATTTT
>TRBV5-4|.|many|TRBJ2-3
CASSFGTTTDTQYF
TGTGCCAGCAGCTTTGGGACAACCACAGATACGCAGTATTTT
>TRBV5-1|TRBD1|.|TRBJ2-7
CASGLDNRGPYEQYF
TGCGCCAGCGGCTTGGATAACAGGGGACCCTACGAGCAGTACTTC
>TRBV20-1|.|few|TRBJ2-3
CSARDSEAGSTDTQYF
TGCAGTGCTAGAGACAGTGAGGCGGGAAGCACAGATACGCAGTATTTT
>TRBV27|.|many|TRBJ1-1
CASSLVTGHLEAFF
TGTGCCAGCAGTTTAGTGACAGGCCACCTTGAAGCTTTCTTT
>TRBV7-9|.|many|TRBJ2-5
CASSLGAGLETQYF
TGTGCCAGCAGCTTAGGTGCGGGGTTGGAGACCCAGTACTTC
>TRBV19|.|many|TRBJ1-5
CASSPWSNQPQHF
TGTGCCAGTAGTCCATGGAGCAATCAGCCCCAGCATTTT
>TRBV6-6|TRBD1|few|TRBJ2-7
CASRPGQGEEQYF
TGTGCCAGCAGACCCGGACAGGGTGAAGAGCAGTACTTC
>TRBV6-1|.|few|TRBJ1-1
CASTPRDREAFF
TGTGCCAGCACCCCCCGGGACCGTGAAGCTTTCTTT
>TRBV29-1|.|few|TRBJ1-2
CSVPDPAGGYTF
TGCAGCGTCCCGGATCCGGCGGGGGGCTACACCTTC
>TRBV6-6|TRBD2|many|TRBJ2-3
CASSWDYQSTDTQYF
TGTGCCAGCAGTTGGGACTACCAAAGCACAGATACGCAGTATTTT
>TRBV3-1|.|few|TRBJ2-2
CASAPGPNTGELFF
TGTGCCAGCGCGCCGGGGCCTAACACCGGGGAGCTGTTTTTT
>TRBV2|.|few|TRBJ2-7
CASSGYTAYEQYF
TGTGCCAGCAGTGGGTACACAGCCTACGAGCAGTACTTC
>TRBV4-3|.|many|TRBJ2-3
CASSPVALGTDTQYF
TGCGCCAGCAGCCCAGTTGCGCTAGGAACAGATACGCAGTATTTT
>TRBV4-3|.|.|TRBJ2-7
CVKKVPPGEQYF
TGCGTTAAGAAGGTCCCCCCCGGCGAGCAGTACTTC
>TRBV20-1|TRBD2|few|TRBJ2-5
CSARAGSGRAWETQYF
TGCAGTGCTAGAGCGGGTAGCGGGAGGGCCTGGGAGACCCAGTACTTC
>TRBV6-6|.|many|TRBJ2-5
CASSYLNLPRGPQETQYF
TGTGCCAGCAGTTACCTAAACCTCCCGCGGGGGCCGCAAGAGACCCAGTACTTC
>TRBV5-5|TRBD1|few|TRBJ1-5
CASSLVPPGQTSNQPQHF
TGTGCCAGCAGCTTGGTGCCTCCGGGACAGACTTCTAATCAGCCCCAGCATTTT
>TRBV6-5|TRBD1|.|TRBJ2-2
CASSSTGYRYTGELFF
TGTGCCAGCAGTTCGACAGGGTATCGGTACACCGGGGAGCTGTTTTTT
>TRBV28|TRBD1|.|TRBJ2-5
CASSLTGTKETQYF
TGTGCCAGCAGTTTGACAGGGACCAAAGAGACCCAGTACTTC
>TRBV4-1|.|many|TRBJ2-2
CASSQGQPNTGELFF
TGCGCCAGCAGCCAAGGACAGCCGAACACCGGGGAGCTGTTTTTT
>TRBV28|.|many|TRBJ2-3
CASSLFIGSADTQYF
TGTGCCAGCAGTTTATTTATTGGGAGTGCAGATACGCAGTATTTT
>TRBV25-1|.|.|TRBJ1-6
CASRDYNSPLHF
TGTGCCAGCAGAGACTATAATTCACCCCTCCACTTT
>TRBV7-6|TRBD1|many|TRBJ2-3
CASSPGQGAVDTQYF
TGTGCCAGCAGCCCGGGACAGGGGGCGGTGGATACGCAGTATTTT
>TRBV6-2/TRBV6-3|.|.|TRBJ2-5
CASSYSTAETQYF
TGTGCCAGCAGTTACTCAACAGCCGAGACCCAGTACTTC
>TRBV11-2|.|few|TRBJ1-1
CASSLMTIMNTEAFF
TGTGCCAGCAGCTTAATGACAATTATGAACACTGAAGCTTTCTTT
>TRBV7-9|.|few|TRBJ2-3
CASSLDRTDTQYF
TGTGCCAGCAGCTTGGACAGAACAGATACGCAGTATTTT
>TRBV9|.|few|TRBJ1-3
CASSTLTGLSGNTIYF
TGTGCCAGCAGCACCCTGACAGGCCTCTCTGGAAACACCATATATTTT
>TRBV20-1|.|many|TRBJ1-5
CSARWVGKGQPQHF
TGCAGTGCTAGATGGGTAGGGAAAGGACAGCCCCAGCATTTT
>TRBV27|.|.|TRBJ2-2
CASSLTGGAGTGELFF
TGTGCCAGCAGTTTAACGGGGGGCGCGGGCACCGGGGAGCTGTTTTTT
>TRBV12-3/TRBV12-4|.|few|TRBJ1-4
CASSLMVGRKLFF
TGTGCCAGCAGCCTTATGGTAGGGAGGAAACTGTTTTTT